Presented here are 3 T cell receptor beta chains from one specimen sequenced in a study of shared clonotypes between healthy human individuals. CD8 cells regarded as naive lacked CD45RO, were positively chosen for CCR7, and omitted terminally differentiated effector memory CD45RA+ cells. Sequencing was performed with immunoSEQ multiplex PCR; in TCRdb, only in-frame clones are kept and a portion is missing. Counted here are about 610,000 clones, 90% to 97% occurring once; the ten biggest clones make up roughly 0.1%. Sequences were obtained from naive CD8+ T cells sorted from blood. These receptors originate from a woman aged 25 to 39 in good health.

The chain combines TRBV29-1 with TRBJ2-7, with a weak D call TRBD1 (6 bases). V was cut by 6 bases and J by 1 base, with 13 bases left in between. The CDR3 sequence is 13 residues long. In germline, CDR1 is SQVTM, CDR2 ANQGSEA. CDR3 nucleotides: TGCAGCGTCCAAGGGGGTCCGTCCTACGAGCAGTACTTC. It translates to CSVQGGPSYEQYF.

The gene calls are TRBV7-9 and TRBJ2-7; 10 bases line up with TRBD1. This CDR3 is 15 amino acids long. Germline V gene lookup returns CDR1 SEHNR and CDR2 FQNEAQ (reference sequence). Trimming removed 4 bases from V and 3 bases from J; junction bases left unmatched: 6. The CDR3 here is CASSSTDRGIYEQYF. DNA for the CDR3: TGTGCCAGCAGCTCTACGGACAGGGGGATCTACGAGCAGTACTTC.

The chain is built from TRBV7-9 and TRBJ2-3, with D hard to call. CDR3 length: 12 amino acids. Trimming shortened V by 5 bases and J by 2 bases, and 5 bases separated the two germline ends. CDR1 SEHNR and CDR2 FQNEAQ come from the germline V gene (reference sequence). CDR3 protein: CASSPPTDTQYF. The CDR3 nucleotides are TGTGCCAGCAGCCCGCCCACAGATACGCAGTATTTT.